This TCR beta chain was found in a study of blood T cell repertoires in COVID-19. About the research overall: Acute and convalescent COVID-19 samples came from the United States, Italy and Spain.

Methods used by the authors: Reference gene primer amplification gave nucleated cell count estimates. Here immunoSEQ multiplex PCR was the method, and the copy in TCRdb shows in-frame clones only, minus some. The DNA was the basis for D and trimming; V, J and clone size are from that table. The table records about 220,000 clones, 84% of them present only once. Germline V gene lookup returns CDR1 SGHAT and CDR2 FQNNGV. The CDR3 length is 14 residues. Trimming left V 2 bases short and J 9 bases short, with 14 bases between. The chain combines TRBV11-2 with TRBJ2-4, with TRBD1 as a possible D gene (6 bases). Sequencing was done on a sample of peripheral blood. The sequence was collected from a man aged 45-65 years with active or convalescent COVID-19. CDR3 nucleotides: TGTGCCAGCAGCTTATTGTCAGGGGATAGCATTCAGTACTTC. It codes for CASSLLSGDSIQYF.